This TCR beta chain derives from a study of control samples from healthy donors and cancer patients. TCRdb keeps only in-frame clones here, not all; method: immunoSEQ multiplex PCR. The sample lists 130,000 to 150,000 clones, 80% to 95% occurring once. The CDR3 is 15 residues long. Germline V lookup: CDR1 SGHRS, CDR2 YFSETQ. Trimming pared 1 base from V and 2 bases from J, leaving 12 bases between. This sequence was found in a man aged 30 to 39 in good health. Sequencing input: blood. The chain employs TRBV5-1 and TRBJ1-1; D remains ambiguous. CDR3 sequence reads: CASSLIRGGNTEAFF. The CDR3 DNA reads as TGCGCCAGCAGCTTGATCCGGGGAGGAAACACTGAAGCTTTCTTT.